The sample holds a few counts of the clone carrying this T cell receptor (beta chain). Its antigen is currently unknown. The data originate from a study of T-cell memory formation after mild COVID-19. TCRdb itself ran the 5' RACE reads through MiXCR, one entry per CDR3 protein. The profile shows roughly 480,000 distinct CDR3 sequences, 25% of them singletons. Study outcomes and limitations: Some clones that responded turned up in pre-infection memory, which suggests that cross-reactive memory joined in.

Trimming left V 4 bases short and J 3 bases short, with 7 bases between. This CDR3 is 11 amino acids long. Germline assignment: CDR1 GTSNPN and CDR2 SVGIG (reference sequence). This chain uses TRBV30 with TRBJ2-7; possible D gene TRBD1, 5 bases. Sequencing was carried out using PBMCs or a T cell subset sorted from them (not recorded which). The sequence was obtained from an adult woman who had mild COVID-19 (a few samples of this study predate the infection). Cell type and time point are not known. The CDR3 nucleotides are TGTGCCTGGATTAGGGGCTACGAGCAGTACTTC. Protein sequence: CAWIRGYEQYF.